This T cell receptor beta chain was captured in a study of blood T cell repertoires in COVID-19. Overall study: Some COVID-19 samples were acute and others convalescent; all came from the United States, Italy and Spain.

The germline V and J ends were trimmed by 5 bases and 2 bases, with 3 bases remaining between them. CDR3 length: 11 residues. From germline, CDR1 is SGHVS and CDR2 FQNEAQ. A remark on this clone: Other DNA variants within this sample encode the same CDR3.

Produced via immunoSEQ multiplex PCR; TCRdb's table is partial and in-frame only. The profile shows some 250,000 clones, approximately 82% of them singletons. The specimen sequenced was PBMCs or T cells enriched from blood (not recorded which). V is TRBV7-8 and J is TRBJ2-5; D unclear. The origin of this receptor is a man in his forties who had recovered from COVID-19. The CDR3 here is CASSPQETQYF. The DNA of the CDR3 is TGTGCCAGCAGCCCACAAGAGACCCAGTACTTC.